This T cell receptor (beta chain) was captured by sequencing in a study of shared clonotypes between healthy human individuals. V was shortened by 7 bases and J by 0 bases, with 13 bases between the two germline ends. The germline V gene has CDR1 SGHTA and CDR2 FQGNSA. This CDR3 is 15 amino acids long. Sequencing was performed with immunoSEQ multiplex PCR; in TCRdb, only in-frame clones are kept and a portion is missing. The sample lists about 490,000 clones, 70% to 85% occurring once. This chain links TRBV7-2 with TRBJ2-1, with a weak D call TRBD2 (5 bases). The sample comprised PBMCs. This sequence originates from a woman in her thirties or forties in good health. Some clones in this sample may be carry-over from other donors' samples. CDR3 DNA sequence: TGTGCCAGCACCCAAGCGGTAAGCTCCTACAATGAGCAGTTCTTC. This sequence encodes CASTQAVSSYNEQFF.